The present T cell receptor (beta chain) was sequenced within a study of blood T cell repertoires in COVID-19. Study background: T cells, B-cell-depleted T cells, or PBMCs provided the cDNA or gDNA that served as material.

The CDR3 contains 17 residues. Per the germline V gene, CDR1 is SGHVS and CDR2 is FQNEAQ. V lost 1 base and J lost 3, with 19 bases in between. Using immunoSEQ multiplex PCR, the repertoire was profiled, and TCRdb retains in-frame clones only, with some absent. The sample carries fewer than 200,000 clones, 70% to 90% recorded once. This chain connects TRBV7-8 to TRBJ2-7; perhaps TRBD2 as D (6 bases). The source of this sequence is a man between 40 and 49 years old with active or convalescent COVID-19. Material: peripheral blood. CDR3 in amino acids: CASSLVSPGLSNYEQYF. CDR3 DNA: TGTGCCAGCAGCTTAGTGTCCCCGGGACTGTCCAACTACGAGCAGTACTTC.